The present entry profiles one T cell receptor beta chain with its context. This sample is part of a study of blood T cell repertoires in COVID-19. The assay was immunoSEQ multiplex PCR, and TCRdb's table has in-frame clones only and misses some. This sample has over 45,000 clones, with over 80% found just once. This CDR3 contains 15 residues. Germline CDR1 KGHSH, CDR2 LQKENI. The junction had 1 base not matched to a gene; V was cut back by 4 bases and J by 1 base. The rearrangement links TRBV18 to TRBJ2-7; 13 bases line up with TRBD2. The sample was peripheral blood. The receptor comes from a man aged 65 to 79 with acute or convalescent COVID-19. The CDR3 nucleotides read TGTGCCAGCTCACAGACTAGCGGGAGGTCCTACGAGCAGTACTTC. It codes for CASSQTSGRSYEQYF.